A single sample gave rise to the 24 T cell receptor beta chains below, sequenced in a study of shared clonotypes between healthy human individuals. Generated by immunoSEQ multiplex PCR, the TCRdb table keeps only in-frame clones and is missing some. The repertoire includes approximately 740,000 clones, 80% to 95% of them detected once, and more than 20% sits in the top ten. Positive CCR7 selection of CD45RO-negative cells yielded the naive CD8 cells, and terminally differentiated effector memory CD45RA+ cells were excluded. The sequencing input was naive CD8+ T cells sorted from blood. All receptors derive from a man aged 25-45 years in good health.

The chain combines TRBV16 with TRBJ2-1; 11 bases fit TRBD2. The ends lost 6 bases at V and 0 bases at J; junction bases unmatched: 4. Per the germline V gene, CDR1 is KGHSY and CDR2 is FQNENV. CDR3 length: 16 amino acids. The CDR3 here is CASRPGTSGSYNEQFF. The CDR3 bases are TGTGCCAGCAGACCCGGGACTAGCGGCTCCTACAATGAGCAGTTCTTC.

This clone has just one count. The chain combines TRBV5-4 with TRBJ2-7, with D perhaps matching TRBD1 (6 bases). The CDR3 contains 14 residues. Trimming pared 0 bases from V and 3 bases from J, leaving 10 bases between. Germline V gives CDR1 SGHNT, CDR2 YYREEE (reference sequence). CDR3 nucleotides: TGTGCCAGCAGCTTGGAAACAGGGAGCTACGAGCAGTACTTC. It encodes CASSLETGSYEQYF.

This chain links TRBV15 with TRBJ2-1; unclear D gene. The germline V and J ends were trimmed by 0 bases and 3 bases, with 9 bases remaining between them. The CDR3 length is 15 residues. The germline gives CDR1 LNHNV, CDR2 YYDKDF (reference sequence). This CDR3 is CATSRDKLHYNEQFF. The CDR3 DNA reads as TGTGCCACCAGCAGAGATAAACTGCACTACAATGAGCAGTTCTTC.

V is TRBV28 and J is TRBJ2-1; D is possibly TRBD2 (6 bases). CDR1 is MDHEN and CDR2 is SYDVKM in the germline V gene. The CDR3 contains 15 residues. V was clipped by 3 bases and J by 3 bases, with 12 bases between them. This CDR3 is CASSFIRENYNEQFF. DNA for the CDR3: TGTGCCAGCAGTTTTATTCGGGAGAACTACAATGAGCAGTTCTTC.

This chain joins TRBV6-1 and TRBJ2-7; D not resolved. From germline, CDR1 is MNHNS and CDR2 SASEGT. The CDR3 has 15 residues. The V end was cut by 4 bases, the J end by 7 bases, with 20 bases between. CDR3 sequence (DNA): TGTGCCAGCAGTGGTGTTGAAGCCCCTAGTCTGGAGCAGTACTTC. Protein: CASSGVEAPSLEQYF.

V gene TRBV10-2 combines with J gene TRBJ1-4, with a tentative D call TRBD1 (6 bases). The V gene's germline CDR1 is WSHSY and CDR2 SAAADI. This CDR3 is built from 14 residues. With 10 bases removed from V and 6 bases from J, the gap between germline ends came to 18 bases. CDR3 loop: CATQPGGADEKLFF. The DNA for the CDR3 is TGCGCCACCCAACCGGGGGGGGCGGATGAAAAACTGTTTTTT.

The chain links TRBV11-2 to TRBJ2-3; TRBD2 matches at 9 bases. This CDR3 spans 17 amino acids. Trimming cost V 6 bases and J 3 bases; bases outside gene matches: 13. Germline CDR1 and CDR2: SGHAT and FQNNGV. The CDR3 protein is CASSPIAWREGTDTQYF. The DNA of the CDR3 is TGTGCCAGCAGTCCCATCGCTTGGCGGGAGGGGACAGATACGCAGTATTTT.

The chain is built from TRBV28 and TRBJ2-1; D remains ambiguous. The CDR3 runs 14 residues. Germline assignment: CDR1 MDHEN and CDR2 SYDVKM. With 6 bases removed from V and 3 bases from J, the gap between germline ends came to 12 bases. CDR3 sequence reads: CASRRLVGYNEQFF. Written as DNA, the CDR3 is TGTGCCAGCAGGCGGCTAGTGGGCTACAATGAGCAGTTCTTC.

The chain couples TRBV4-2 to TRBJ2-5, with 10 bases aligning to TRBD2. This CDR3 comprises 16 residues. With V trimmed by 3 bases and J by 5 bases, 9 bases remained unmatched. Looked up from germline, CDR1 is LGHNA and CDR2 is YNFKEQ. In nucleotides, the CDR3 is TGTGCCAGCAGCCATTCAAGCGGGAGGGCCGAGGAGACCCAGTACTTC. Protein sequence: CASSHSSGRAEETQYF.

The V call is TRBV11-2, the J call TRBJ2-7, with 7 bases that match TRBD1. The CDR3 is made up of 13 amino acids. Germline CDR1 reads SGHAT; CDR2 reads FQNNGV. Germline trimming cut 4 bases from V and 6 bases from J; bases unmatched to any gene: 6. Here the CDR3 reads CASSSGTELEQYF. The DNA of the CDR3 is TGTGCCAGCAGCTCCGGGACAGAACTCGAGCAGTACTTC.

The rearrangement links TRBV5-1 to TRBJ2-5; D gene ambiguous. From germline, CDR1 is SGHRS and CDR2 YFSETQ. This CDR3 is 14 amino acids long. Deletions cut 1 base from V and 5 bases from J, with 12 bases between. CDR3 loop: CASSLIMDTETQYF. CDR3 bases: TGCGCCAGCAGCTTGATTATGGATACGGAGACCCAGTACTTC.

The gene calls are TRBV5-4 and TRBJ1-1, with D hard to call. Trimming removed 0 bases at V and 6 bases at J, with 9 bases between. The CDR3 contains 13 residues. Germline V gives CDR1 SGHNT, CDR2 YYREEE (reference sequence). CDR3 residues: CASSLVGASEAFF. DNA for the CDR3: TGTGCCAGCAGCTTGGTGGGAGCCTCTGAAGCTTTCTTT.

The rearrangement joins TRBV19 to TRBJ2-3; TRBD1 matches at 10 bases. The CDR3 covers 15 residues. The ends lost 3 bases at V and 4 bases at J; junction bases unmatched: 4. CDR1 and CDR2 (germline): LNHDA, SQIVND (reference sequence). CDR3: CASSIGTGDADTQYF. CDR3 bases: TGTGCCAGTAGTATCGGGACAGGGGATGCAGATACGCAGTATTTT.

The rearrangement uses TRBV14 and TRBJ2-2, with 16 bases lining up with TRBD2. The CDR3 has 19 amino acids. J gave up 6 bases and V 0 bases, and 7 bases lay outside the gene matches. Germline CDR1 reads SGHDN; CDR2 reads FVKESK. Written as DNA, the CDR3 is TGTGCCAGCAGCCAAGATCCGGCGGGACTAGCGGGAGGGGCCGGGGAGCTGTTTTTT. This encodes CASSQDPAGLAGGAGELFF. Full variable domain (remainder filled in from reference TRBV14 and TRBJ2-2): EAGVTQFPSHSVIEKGQTVTLRCDPISGHDNLYWYRRVMGKEIKFLLHFVKESKQDESGMPNNRFLAERTGGTYSTLKVQPAELEDSGVYFCASSQDPAGLAGGAGELFFGEGSRLTVL.

The chain couples TRBV29-1 to TRBJ2-3; TRBD2 aligns across 16 bases. CDR3 length equals 20 residues. Germline V gene data show CDR1 as SQVTM and CDR2 as ANQGSEA. V gave up 6 bases and J gave up 2 bases; unmatched junction bases: 17. The CDR3 region is CSVGTAEGTSGRADTDTQYF. CDR3 DNA: TGCAGCGTAGGGACCGCCGAAGGGACTAGCGGGAGGGCCGACACAGATACGCAGTATTTT.

This sequence joins TRBV5-1 and TRBJ2-5; 7 bases align to TRBD2. Trimming took 0 bases from V and 0 from J; bases not matched to a gene: 2. This CDR3 is built from 15 residues. The germline V gene encodes CDR1 SGHRS and CDR2 YFSETQ. CDR3 sequence reads: CASSLEAGNQETQYF. The CDR3 nucleotides are TGCGCCAGCAGCTTGGAAGCGGGAAACCAAGAGACCCAGTACTTC.

The V call is TRBV6-1, the J call TRBJ2-7; 12 bases line up with TRBD2. The germline CDR1 and CDR2 sequences are MNHNS and SASEGT. J lost 5 bases, V lost 3 bases, and 8 bases had no gene match. The CDR3 covers 16 residues. As DNA, the CDR3 is TGTGCCAGCAGTGATGCCATCTGGACTAGCGGGAACGAGCAGTACTTC. Its protein is CASSDAIWTSGNEQYF.

CDR3 sequence reads: CASSSPRANVLTF. The CDR3 DNA is TGTGCCAGCAGTTCCCCCCGAGCCAACGTCCTGACTTTC. The chain joins TRBV27 to TRBJ2-6; D is unclear. Trimming removed 4 bases at V and 7 bases at J, with 8 bases between. Germline V gives CDR1 MNHEY, CDR2 SMNVEV (reference sequence). CDR3 length: 13 amino acids. Full variable domain (missing parts from reference TRBV27 and TRBJ2-6): EAQVTQNPRYLITVTGKKLTVTCSQNMNHEYMSWYRQDPGLGLRQIYYSMNVEVTDKGDVPEGYKVSRKEKRNFPLILESPSPNQTSLYFCASSSPRANVLTFGAGSRLTVL.

The chain uses TRBV19 and TRBJ2-7; TRBD1 or TRBD2 may be the D gene (5 bases each). Per the germline V gene, CDR1 is LNHDA and CDR2 is SQIVND (reference sequence). This CDR3 has 15 residues. V was shortened by 3 bases and J by 1 base, with 13 bases between the two germline ends. This CDR3 reads CASSMVEGSSYEQYF. The CDR3 DNA reads as TGTGCCAGTAGTATGGTAGAGGGGTCATCCTACGAGCAGTACTTC.

DNA of the CDR3: TGCGCCAGCAGCCATGGGACTAGTGACAGCTCCTACAATGAGCAGTTCTTC. Translating gives CASSHGTSDSSYNEQFF. V is TRBV5-1 and J is TRBJ2-1; 8 bases map to TRBD2. CDR1 and CDR2 from the germline V gene are SGHRS and YFSETQ. This CDR3 comprises 17 residues. The V gene end was trimmed by 4 bases and the J gene end by 0 bases; junction bases not matched to a gene: 9.

The chain uses TRBV5-5 and TRBJ1-4; D unresolved. V shed 1 base and J shed 16 bases, with 8 bases lying between them. This CDR3 is built from 10 residues. The germline gives CDR1 SGHKS, CDR2 YYEKEE (reference sequence). The CDR3 sequence is CASSLKLRFF. CDR3 bases: TGTGCCAGCAGCTTGAAACTCCGGTTTTTT.

CDR3: CASSQRQIRGELFF. The CDR3 DNA sequence: TGCGCCAGCAGCCAACGACAGATCCGAGGGGAGCTGTTTTTT. The chain has TRBV4-1 and TRBJ2-2; the D gene is possibly TRBD1 (5 bases). The CDR3 spans 14 residues. Germline lookup yields CDR1 MGHRA and CDR2 YSYEKL. Trimming removed 2 bases at V and 8 bases at J, with 12 bases between.

The rearrangement joins TRBV7-9 to TRBJ2-7; TRBD2 might be the D (6 bases). Trimming took 5 bases from V and 5 from J, leaving 22 bases between them. Germline assignment: CDR1 SEHNR and CDR2 FQNEAQ (reference sequence). The CDR3 extends over 16 amino acids. The CDR3 spells CASSALEDYSYDEQYF. DNA of the CDR3: TGTGCCAGCAGCGCTTTGGAGGACTATTCTTACGACGAGCAGTACTTC.

The chain carries TRBV29-1 and TRBJ2-3, with D uncertain. This CDR3 is built from 10 residues. Germline V gives CDR1 SQVTM, CDR2 ANQGSEA. CDR3: CTAVTDTQYF. The CDR3 bases are TGCACGGCGGTCACAGATACGCAGTATTTT.